A single sample gave rise to the 26 T cell receptor beta chains below, sequenced in a study of cytomegalovirus exposure and HLA in healthy donors. Primers included in the PCR were 60 Vbeta and 13 Jbeta primers. The assay was immunoSEQ multiplex PCR, and TCRdb's table has in-frame clones only and misses some. The repertoire has around 180,000 clones, 65% to 85% of them found once; the top ten carry 2% to 2.5%. Sequenced: PBMCs. The receptors stem from a male donor in good health and CMV-seronegative.

The V gene is TRBV19, the J gene TRBJ2-7; 10 nucleotides line up with TRBD1. The CDR3 contains 14 residues. The V gene end was trimmed by 3 bases and the J gene end by 2 bases; junction bases not matched to a gene: 1. In germline, CDR1 is LNHDA, CDR2 SQIVND (reference sequence). Here the CDR3 reads CASSMGTGAYEQYF. CDR3 bases: TGTGCCAGTAGTATGGGGACAGGGGCCTACGAGCAGTACTTC.

The chain links TRBV28 to TRBJ2-5, with 8 bases that match TRBD1. Trimming took 2 bases from V and 4 from J; bases not matched to a gene: 12. The CDR3 is 17 residues long. Germline-derived CDR1 and CDR2 are MDHEN and SYDVKM. The CDR3: CASSLGRQGTFIETQYF. As DNA, the CDR3 is TGTGCCAGCAGTTTAGGCCGACAGGGGACCTTTATAGAGACCCAGTACTTC.

CDR3 DNA: TGTGCCAGCAGTTTGAGACAGTCCAGCAATCAGCCCCAGCATTTT. Residues: CASSLRQSSNQPQHF. V gene TRBV27 combines with J gene TRBJ1-5; perhaps TRBD1 as D (5 bases). V lost 3 bases, J lost 1 base, and 10 bases lay in between. Germline V lookup: CDR1 MNHEY, CDR2 SMNVEV (reference sequence). This CDR3 is built from 15 residues.

CDR3 in DNA: TGTGCCATCAGTGAGTCGAACAGGGGTTACGAGCAGTACTTC. Encoded protein: CAISESNRGYEQYF. The chain joins TRBV10-3 to TRBJ2-7; TRBD1 matches 7 bases. With 0 bases clipped from V and 4 bases from J, the junction kept 3 bases outside the gene matches. The CDR3 runs to 14 residues. In germline, CDR1 is ENHRY, CDR2 SYGVKD.

This clone was seen a single time. The chain has TRBV5-4 and TRBJ2-1; 16 positions match TRBD2. Trimming took 3 bases from V and 7 from J; bases not matched to a gene: 7. In germline, CDR1 is SGHNT, CDR2 YYREEE (reference sequence). This CDR3 is 17 amino acids long. The CDR3 here is CASSSGTSGRAVNEQFF. The CDR3 DNA follows: TGTGCCAGCAGCTCCGGGACTAGCGGGAGGGCCGTTAATGAGCAGTTCTTC.

This chain links TRBV5-1 with TRBJ2-7, with TRBD1 matching over 7 bases. The CDR3 spans 16 residues. The trim removed 1 base at V and 0 bases at J, leaving 7 bases unmatched. Germline V gene data show CDR1 as SGHRS and CDR2 as YFSETQ. Here the CDR3 DNA reads TGCGCCAGCAGCTTGCCTACGTGGGACAGCTCCTACGAGCAGTACTTC. Encoded protein: CASSLPTWDSSYEQYF.

The chain employs TRBV21-1 and TRBJ2-7; TRBD2, the D gene given by the table, was not confirmed from the DNA. TRBV21-1 is a recognized pseudogene. The CDR3 has 15 amino acids. In DNA, the CDR3 is TGTGCCAGCAGCAAAGTAAATCGGACTCCATTATCTGGGTACTTC. Translated: CASSKVNRTPLSGYF.

This clone was seen a handful of times. This chain uses TRBV29-1 with TRBJ2-1; 10 bases fit TRBD1. The CDR3 spans 15 residues. V shed 5 bases, J shed 3 bases, and the junction held 7 bases outside the gene matches. Germline-derived CDR1 and CDR2 are SQVTM and ANQGSEA. CDR3 loop: CSVKDRTGGYNEQFF. CDR3 DNA sequence: TGCAGCGTTAAGGACAGGACAGGGGGCTACAATGAGCAGTTCTTC.

V gene TRBV27 combines with J gene TRBJ1-3; 8 bases are a match to TRBD1. V dropped 6 bases and J dropped 3; count of bases not matched to a gene: 4. The CDR3 is 14 residues long. Per germline, CDR1 MNHEY and CDR2 SMNVEV (reference sequence). Here the CDR3 reads CASSPGTGGNTIYF. CDR3 nucleotides: TGTGCCAGCAGCCCCGGGACAGGTGGAAACACCATATATTTT.

CDR3 nucleotides: TGTGCCAGTAGTCCGGGACTAGCGGCAGCGAACACCGGGGAGCTGTTTTTT. Its protein is CASSPGLAAANTGELFF. The chain joins TRBV19 to TRBJ2-2, with TRBD2 matching over 11 bases. The length of the CDR3 is 17 residues. Trimming cost V 5 bases and J 0 bases; bases outside gene matches: 5. The V gene's germline CDR1 is LNHDA and CDR2 SQIVND (reference sequence).

V gene TRBV19 combines with J gene TRBJ1-2; TRBD1 is a possible D gene (5 bases). Germline V lookup: CDR1 LNHDA, CDR2 SQIVND (reference sequence). V was pared by 6 bases and J by 4 bases, with 15 bases between. The CDR3 loop spans 14 amino acids. This CDR3 is CASRKTTEPYGYTF. The DNA of the CDR3 is TGTGCCAGTAGAAAAACGACAGAACCCTATGGCTACACCTTC.

V is TRBV11-2 and J is TRBJ2-3, with D uncertain. V dropped 5 bases and J dropped 3 bases, with 12 bases sitting between them. The germline V gene encodes CDR1 SGHAT and CDR2 FQNNGV. CDR3 length: 14 residues. The CDR3 DNA follows: TGTGCCAGCAGCCCACCCCCTCGGACAGATACGCAGTATTTT. Translation: CASSPPPRTDTQYF.

This chain connects TRBV4-1 to TRBJ2-7, with a possible D match to TRBD1 (6 bases). Germline assignment: CDR1 MGHRA and CDR2 YSYEKL. V lost 1 base, J lost 2 bases, and 18 bases lay in between. The CDR3 length is 17 residues. The CDR3 region is CASSQVLGRDTAYEQYF. CDR3 nucleotides: TGCGCCAGCAGCCAAGTTTTAGGCCGGGACACCGCCTACGAGCAGTACTTC.

Here the CDR3 DNA reads TGTGCCAGCAGCTCAGGACAGGGGGCCCACGAGCAGTACTTC. It yields the protein CASSSGQGAHEQYF. The rearrangement joins TRBV7-9 to TRBJ2-7, with 11 bases matching TRBD1. CDR3 length: 14 residues. Germline-derived CDR1 and CDR2 are SEHNR and FQNEAQ (reference sequence). J was trimmed by 5 bases and V by 4 bases; bases with no gene match: 4.

The gene calls are TRBV7-9 and TRBJ1-2; the D is unclear. The germline gives CDR1 SEHNR, CDR2 FQNEAQ (reference sequence). V shed 5 bases and J shed 1 base, with 11 bases lying between them. CDR3 length: 14 residues. The CDR3 loop is CASSPRRFNYGYTF. DNA for the CDR3: TGTGCCAGCAGCCCCCGTCGGTTTAACTATGGCTACACCTTC.

V usage is TRBV4-2 and J usage is TRBJ2-3, with TRBD2 matching 7 bases. J gave up 3 bases and V 0 bases, and 3 bases lay outside the gene matches. This CDR3 region has 15 residues. CDR1 and CDR2 from the germline V gene are LGHNA and YNFKEQ. The CDR3 loop is CASSQDGGGTDTQYF. CDR3 bases: TGTGCCAGCAGCCAAGATGGGGGGGGAACAGATACGCAGTATTTT.

The chain combines TRBV5-1 with TRBJ2-3; 9 positions agree with TRBD2. Trimming cost V 0 bases and J 6 bases; bases outside gene matches: 2. CDR3 length equals 14 residues. In germline, CDR1 is SGHRS, CDR2 YFSETQ. DNA for the CDR3: TGCGCCAGCAGCTTGGAGCGGGAGGTCGATACGCAGTATTTT. Its protein is CASSLEREVDTQYF.

The rearrangement joins TRBV28 to TRBJ1-5; D not certain. The germline gives CDR1 MDHEN, CDR2 SYDVKM. V shed 5 bases and J shed 0 bases, with 11 bases lying between them. This CDR3 is 15 amino acids long. Here the CDR3 DNA reads TGTGCCAGCAGTACCCCGACACATAGCAATCAGCCCCAGCATTTT. Translated, it gives CASSTPTHSNQPQHF.

This clone was seen a handful of times. The chain employs TRBV7-9 and TRBJ1-5; no definite D call. Germline V gives CDR1 SEHNR, CDR2 FQNEAQ (reference sequence). The CDR3 has 15 residues. Between the trimmed V and J ends, which lost 5 bases and 2 bases, there was a span of 13 bases. In DNA, the CDR3 is TGTGCCAGCAGCCCTACCGGGATTGGCAATCAGCCCCAGCATTTT. Translated, it gives CASSPTGIGNQPQHF. Supplemented by reference TRBV7-9 and TRBJ1-5, the full variable domain reads DTGVSQNPRHKITKRGQNVTFRCDPISEHNRLYWYRQTLGQGPEFLTYFQNEAQLEKSRLLSDRFSAERPKGSFSTLEIQRTEQGDSAMYLCASSPTGIGNQPQHFGDGTRLSIL.

The chain employs TRBV5-1 and TRBJ2-7, with TRBD2 as a possible D gene (6 bases). The CDR3 length is 15 residues. Looked up from germline, CDR1 is SGHRS and CDR2 is YFSETQ. V gave up 0 bases and J gave up 0 bases, with 10 bases separating them. The CDR3 sequence: CASSLDWRDSYEQYF. CDR3 DNA: TGCGCCAGCAGCTTGGATTGGCGGGACTCCTACGAGCAGTACTTC.

This rearrangement joins TRBV7-3 to TRBJ2-7; D may be TRBD2 (5 bases). The V gene's germline CDR1 is SGHTA and CDR2 FQGTGA. The CDR3 covers 15 residues. V was trimmed by 1 base and J by 2 bases, leaving 12 bases between them. The CDR3 DNA reads TGTGCCAGCAGCTTAAAGTCCGGGGATCCCTACGAGCAGTACTTC. It codes for CASSLKSGDPYEQYF.

The J gene is TRBJ2-1, the V gene TRBV10-3; D is unresolved. Trimming pared 10 bases from V and 5 bases from J, leaving 21 bases between. Per the germline V gene, CDR1 is ENHRY and CDR2 is SYGVKD. The CDR3 has 15 residues. CDR3 DNA: TGTGCCACCCTAAGTCCTAGATCACCTGACAATGAGCAGTTCTTC. Translated: CATLSPRSPDNEQFF.

This clone was seen only once. The chain is built from TRBV19 and TRBJ2-5; 8 bases map to TRBD1. The DNA end favors TRBJ2-7, so the J call may be wrong. The CDR3 runs to 16 residues. Germline V lookup: CDR1 LNHDA, CDR2 SQIVND (reference sequence). CDR3 loop: CASSVTSGTGSYEQYF. The DNA of the CDR3 is TGTGCCAGTAGTGTCACCTCCGGGACAGGCTCCTACGAGCAGTACTTC.

A single count supports this clone. V usage is TRBV11-2 and J usage is TRBJ2-3; 9 bases align to TRBD1. J lost 0 bases, V lost 4 bases, and 2 bases had no gene match. CDR1 is SGHAT, CDR2 FQNNGV, per germline. CDR3 size: 15 residues. The DNA of the CDR3 is TGTGCCAGCAGCTACAGGGGGCTTAGCACAGATACGCAGTATTTT. It translates to CASSYRGLSTDTQYF.

V and J are TRBV4-1 and TRBJ1-2, with unresolved D. V was clipped by 4 bases and J by 0 bases, with 18 bases between them. From germline, CDR1 is MGHRA and CDR2 YSYEKL. The CDR3 is made up of 17 amino acids. The CDR3 DNA reads as TGCGCCAGCAGCCCGCAGGAGGGAGCGGTGTCTAACTATGGCTACACCTTC. As protein: CASSPQEGAVSNYGYTF.

This chain uses TRBV5-1 with TRBJ2-7; 7 nucleotides match TRBD1. The CDR3 loop spans 14 amino acids. The V gene's germline CDR1 is SGHRS and CDR2 YFSETQ. V lost 4 bases to trimming and J lost 4 bases; unmatched junction nucleotides: 8. CDR3 nucleotides: TGCGCCAGCAGCAACCCGGGACAGCGTTACGAGCAGTACTTC. It yields the protein CASSNPGQRYEQYF.